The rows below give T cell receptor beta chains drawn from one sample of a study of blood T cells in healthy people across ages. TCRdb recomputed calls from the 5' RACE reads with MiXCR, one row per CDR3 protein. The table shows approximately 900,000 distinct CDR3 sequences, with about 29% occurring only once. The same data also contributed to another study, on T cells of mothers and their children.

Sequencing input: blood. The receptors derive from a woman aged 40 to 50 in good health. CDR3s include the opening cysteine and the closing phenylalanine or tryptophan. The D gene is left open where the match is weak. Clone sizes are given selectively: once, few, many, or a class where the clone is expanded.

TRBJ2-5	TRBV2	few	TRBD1	CASRPTGGERVRYF	TGTGCCAGCAGGCCGACAGGGGGGGAACGAGTAAGGTACTTC
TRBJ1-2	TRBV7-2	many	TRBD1	CASSLAFSTGGDYGYTF	TGTGCCAGCAGCTTAGCGTTCTCGACAGGGGGTGACTATGGCTACACCTTC
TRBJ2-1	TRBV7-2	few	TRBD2	CASSLVGSGTYNEQFF	TGTGCCAGCAGCTTAGTCGGGAGCGGGACCTACAATGAGCAGTTCTTC
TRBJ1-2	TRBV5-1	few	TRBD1	CASSWGTGPKSAYTF	TGCGCCAGCAGCTGGGGGACAGGGCCCAAGAGTGCGTACACCTTC
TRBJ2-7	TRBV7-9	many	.	CASSFPQTYEQYF	TGTGCCAGCAGCTTTCCACAGACTTACGAGCAGTACTTC
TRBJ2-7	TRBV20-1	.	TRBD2	CSARSRTSGGAPGEQYF	TGCAGTGCTAGATCCCGGACTAGCGGGGGGGCTCCAGGAGAGCAGTACTTC
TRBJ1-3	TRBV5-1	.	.	CASRIDGNTRYF	TGCGCCAGCAGGATAGACGGAAACACCAGATATTTT
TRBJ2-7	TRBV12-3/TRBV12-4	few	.	CASSSQRIGGVEQYF	TGTGCCAGCAGCTCCCAAAGGATAGGGGGTGTCGAGCAGTACTTC
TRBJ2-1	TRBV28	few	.	CASSPGMNEQFF	TGTGCCAGCAGCCCTGGAATGAATGAGCAGTTCTTC
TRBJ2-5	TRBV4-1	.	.	CASSLAHPETQYF	TGCGCCAGCAGCCTGGCACATCCGGAGACCCAGTACTTC
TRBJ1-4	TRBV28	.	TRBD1	CASSPLRGTENEKLFF	TGTGCCAGCAGTCCCCTTAGAGGGACAGAAAACGAAAAACTGTTTTTT
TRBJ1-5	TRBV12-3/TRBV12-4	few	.	CASKTDSNQPQHF	TGTGCCTCCAAGACAGATAGCAATCAGCCCCAGCATTTT
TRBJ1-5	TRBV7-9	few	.	CASSLGAGDSNQPQHF	TGTGCCAGCAGCTTAGGGGCAGGGGATAGCAATCAGCCCCAGCATTTT
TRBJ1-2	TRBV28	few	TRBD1	CASSSRQGRGYGYTF	TGTGCCAGCAGTTCCCGACAGGGTCGGGGCTATGGCTACACCTTC
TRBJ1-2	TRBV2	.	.	CASSEAGGLDPF	TGTGCCAGCAGTGAAGCAGGAGGACTTGACCCTTTC